The 10 T cell receptor beta chains reported below all come from one sample, sequenced in a study of blood T cell repertoires in COVID-19. Measured with immunoSEQ multiplex PCR; TCRdb has only the in-frame clones, and not every one. The repertoire holds some 260,000 clones, with around 90% as singletons. The sample comprised peripheral blood. The receptors here all came from a human donor in a cohort sampled during active COVID-19.

The chain employs TRBV11-2 and TRBJ2-7, with 9 bases aligning to TRBD1. V gave up 5 bases and J gave up 5 bases; unmatched junction bases: 7. Germline loops: CDR1 SGHAT, CDR2 FQNNGV. The CDR3 contains 14 residues. CDR3 coding DNA: TGTGCCAGCAGCGGGGACAGGGTATCCGACGAGCAGTACTTC. This gives the protein CASSGDRVSDEQYF.

The V call is TRBV11-2, the J call TRBJ2-7, with a possible D match to TRBD1 (7 bases). This CDR3 spans 17 amino acids. From germline, CDR1 is SGHAT and CDR2 FQNNGV. V was clipped by 6 bases and J by 0 bases, with 21 bases between them. CDR3 protein: CASSQVGLGQDSYEQYF. The CDR3, as DNA: TGTGCCAGCAGTCAGGTGGGACTTGGACAGGACTCCTACGAGCAGTACTTC.

The CDR3 coding sequence is TGCAGCGTCAGACTAGCGGGGGGCCCAGATACGCAGTATTTT. This codes for CSVRLAGGPDTQYF. The chain joins TRBV29-1 to TRBJ2-3, with 13 bases matching TRBD2. CDR3 length: 14 residues. V was pared by 6 bases and J by 4 bases, with 4 bases of the junction left unmatched. Germline lookup yields CDR1 SQVTM and CDR2 ANQGSEA.

The V gene is TRBV5-8, the J gene TRBJ1-5; possible D gene TRBD1, 5 bases. Germline V gene sequence: CDR1 SGHTS, CDR2 YDEGEE. Between the trimmed V and J ends, which lost 4 bases and 3 bases, there was a span of 11 bases. The length of the CDR3 is 14 residues. The CDR3 DNA reads TGTGCCAGCAGCATGGGGGAGACCAATCAGCCCCAGCATTTT. Encoded protein: CASSMGETNQPQHF.

V gene TRBV5-1 combines with J gene TRBJ2-5; TRBD2 matches at 15 bases. The V segment lost 3 bases and the J segment 1 base; nucleotides outside the gene matches: 4. Germline CDR1 reads SGHRS; CDR2 reads YFSETQ. The CDR3 runs to 17 residues. CDR3 loop: CASSWGTSGRTQETQYF. The CDR3 DNA reads as TGCGCCAGCAGCTGGGGGACTAGCGGGAGGACCCAAGAGACCCAGTACTTC.

This chain connects TRBV3-1 (or the pseudogene TRBV3-2) to TRBJ1-2; D possibly corresponds to TRBD1 (6 bases). The CDR3 length is 15 residues. Trimming took off 0 bases at V and 4 bases at J, with 12 bases between the two ends. Germline V gene lookup returns CDR1 LGHDT and CDR2 YNNKEL (reference sequence). Written as DNA, the CDR3 is TGTGCCAGCAGCCAAGAAGAACAGGGAATCTATGGCTACACCTTC. Amino acids: CASSQEEQGIYGYTF.

V and J are TRBV9 and TRBJ2-1; the match to TRBD1 covers 11 bases. The CDR3 has 18 residues. V shed 2 bases, J shed 5 bases, and the junction held 12 bases outside the gene matches. CDR1 SGDLS and CDR2 YYNGEE come from the germline V gene. The CDR3 is CASSVAPRGQGANNEQFF. The CDR3 coding sequence is TGTGCCAGCAGCGTCGCCCCGCGAGGACAGGGGGCGAACAATGAGCAGTTCTTC.

This chain connects TRBV6-5 to TRBJ1-3; TRBD1 agrees at 9 bases. V shed 8 bases, J shed 4 bases, and the junction held 6 bases outside the gene matches. CDR3 length: 14 residues. Per the germline V gene, CDR1 is MNHEY and CDR2 is SVGAGI. The chain's CDR3 is CASPRGQGGNTIYF. The CDR3 DNA reads TGTGCCAGCCCACGAGGACAGGGGGGAAACACCATATATTTT.

This clone was observed a single time. This chain joins TRBV18 and TRBJ1-1, with TRBD1 matching 8 bases. This CDR3 is built from 15 residues. CDR1 and CDR2 from the germline V gene are KGHSH and LQKENI. The V and J ends lost 3 bases and 0 bases, in that order; junction bases with no gene match: 3. The DNA of the CDR3 is TGTGCCAGCTCACCCGGGACAGGCATGAACACTGAAGCTTTCTTT. The encoded protein is CASSPGTGMNTEAFF.

In the case of this clone: The germline gene is not matched at one end of the junction; a read error may be the cause. V usage is TRBV29-1 and J usage is TRBJ2-7, with 8 bases lining up with TRBD1. The CDR3 is 14 amino acids. Germline CDR1 SQVTM, CDR2 ANQGSEA. The CDR3 region has the DNA TGCAGCGTAGAAGCGAGGACAGGGCCAGGGGAGCAGTACTTC. This gives the protein CSVEARTGPGEQYF.